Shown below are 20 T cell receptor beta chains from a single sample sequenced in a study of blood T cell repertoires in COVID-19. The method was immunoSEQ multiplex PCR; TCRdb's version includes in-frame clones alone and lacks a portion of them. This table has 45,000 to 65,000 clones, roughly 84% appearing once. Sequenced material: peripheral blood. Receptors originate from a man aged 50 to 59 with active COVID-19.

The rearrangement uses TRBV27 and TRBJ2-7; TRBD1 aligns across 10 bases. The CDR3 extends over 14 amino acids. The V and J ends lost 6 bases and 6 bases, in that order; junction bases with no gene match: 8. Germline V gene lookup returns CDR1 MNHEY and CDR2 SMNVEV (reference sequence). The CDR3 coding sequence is TGTGCCAGCAGGATGACAGGGGGCCGGGGCGAGCAGTACTTC. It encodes CASRMTGGRGEQYF.

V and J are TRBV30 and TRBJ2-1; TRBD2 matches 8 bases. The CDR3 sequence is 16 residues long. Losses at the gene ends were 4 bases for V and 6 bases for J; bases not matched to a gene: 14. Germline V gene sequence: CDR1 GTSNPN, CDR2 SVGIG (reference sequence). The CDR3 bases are TGTGCCTGGATTCGCTCCGGGACTAGAAGCGCCAATGAGCAGTTCTTC. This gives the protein CAWIRSGTRSANEQFF.

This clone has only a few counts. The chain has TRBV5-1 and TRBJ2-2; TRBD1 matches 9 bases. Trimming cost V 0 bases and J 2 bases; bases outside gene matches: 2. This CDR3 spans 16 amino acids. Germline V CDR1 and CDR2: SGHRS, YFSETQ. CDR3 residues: CASSLGGQGNTGELFF. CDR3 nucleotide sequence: TGCGCCAGCAGCTTGGGGGGACAGGGCAACACCGGGGAGCTGTTTTTT.

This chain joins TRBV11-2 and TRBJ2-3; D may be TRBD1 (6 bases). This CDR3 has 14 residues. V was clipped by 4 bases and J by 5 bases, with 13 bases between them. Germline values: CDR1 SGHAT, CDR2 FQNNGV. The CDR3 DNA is TGTGCCAGCAGCTCGAACTCAGGGGTAGATACGCAGTATTTT. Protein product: CASSSNSGVDTQYF.

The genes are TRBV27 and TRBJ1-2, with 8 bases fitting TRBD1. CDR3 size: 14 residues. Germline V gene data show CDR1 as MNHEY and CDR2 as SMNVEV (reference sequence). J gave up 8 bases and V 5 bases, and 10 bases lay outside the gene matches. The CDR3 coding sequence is TGTGCCAGCAGTACAGGGGGGTGGCTATGGGGCTACACCTTC. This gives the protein CASSTGGWLWGYTF.

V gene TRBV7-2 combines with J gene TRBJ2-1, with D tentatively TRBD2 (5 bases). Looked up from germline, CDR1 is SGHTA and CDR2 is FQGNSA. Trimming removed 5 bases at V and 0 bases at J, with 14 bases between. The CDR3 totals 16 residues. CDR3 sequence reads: CASSKGYTSSYNEQFF. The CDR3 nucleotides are TGTGCCAGCAGCAAAGGCTATACTAGCTCCTACAATGAGCAGTTCTTC. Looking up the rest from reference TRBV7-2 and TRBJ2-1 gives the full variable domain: GAGVSQSPSNKVTEKGKDVELRCDPISGHTALYWYRQSLGQGLEFLIYFQGNSAPDKSGLPSDRFSAERTGGSVSTLTIQRTQQEDSAVYLCASSKGYTSSYNEQFFGPGTRLTVL.

This CDR3 reads CASSQVWTESFNEQFF. The DNA of the CDR3 is TGCGCCAGCAGCCAAGTCTGGACAGAGAGCTTCAATGAGCAGTTCTTC. The V gene is TRBV4-3, the J gene TRBJ2-1; TRBD1 is a possible D gene (6 bases). CDR3 length: 16 residues. With 1 base removed from V and 6 bases from J, the gap between germline ends came to 16 bases. The germline CDR1 and CDR2 sequences are LGHNA and YSLEER.

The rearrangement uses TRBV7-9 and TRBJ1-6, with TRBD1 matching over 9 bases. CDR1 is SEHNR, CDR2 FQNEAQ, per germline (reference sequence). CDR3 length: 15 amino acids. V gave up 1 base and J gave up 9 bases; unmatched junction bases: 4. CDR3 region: CASSLEGQGSSPLHF. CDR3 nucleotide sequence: TGTGCCAGCAGCTTAGAGGGACAGGGTAGTTCACCCCTCCACTTT.

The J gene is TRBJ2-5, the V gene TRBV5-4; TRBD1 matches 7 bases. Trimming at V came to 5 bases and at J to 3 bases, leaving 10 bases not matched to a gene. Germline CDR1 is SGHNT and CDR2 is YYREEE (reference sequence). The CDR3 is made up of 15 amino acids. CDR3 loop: CASRPGTAPEETQYF. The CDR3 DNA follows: TGTGCCAGCAGGCCCGGGACAGCGCCTGAAGAGACCCAGTACTTC.

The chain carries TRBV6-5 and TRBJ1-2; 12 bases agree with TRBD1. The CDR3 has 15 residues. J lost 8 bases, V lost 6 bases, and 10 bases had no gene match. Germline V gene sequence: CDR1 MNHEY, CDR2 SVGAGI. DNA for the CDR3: TGTGCCAGCAGGCAACCGGGACAGGGGGCGGGCGGCTACACCTTC. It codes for CASRQPGQGAGGYTF.

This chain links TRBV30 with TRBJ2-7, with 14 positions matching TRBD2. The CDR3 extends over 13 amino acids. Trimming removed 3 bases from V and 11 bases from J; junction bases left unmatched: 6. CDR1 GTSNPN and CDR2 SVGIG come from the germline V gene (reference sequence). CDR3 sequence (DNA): TGTGCCTGGAGAGGGACTAGCGGGGGAGCCAAGTACTTC. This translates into CAWRGTSGGAKYF.

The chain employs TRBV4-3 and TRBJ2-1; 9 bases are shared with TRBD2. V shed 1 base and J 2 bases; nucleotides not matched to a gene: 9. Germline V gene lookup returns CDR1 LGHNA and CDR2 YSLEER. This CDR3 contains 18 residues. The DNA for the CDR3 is TGCGCCAGCAGCCAAGTGGCTAGCGGGAACACAGCCTACAATGAGCAGTTCTTC. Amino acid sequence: CASSQVASGNTAYNEQFF.

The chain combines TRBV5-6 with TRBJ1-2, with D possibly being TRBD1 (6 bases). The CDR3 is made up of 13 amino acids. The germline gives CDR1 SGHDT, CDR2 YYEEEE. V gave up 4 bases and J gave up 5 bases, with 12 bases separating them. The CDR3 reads CASSPDSFYGYTF. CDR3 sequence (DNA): TGTGCCAGCAGCCCGGACAGCTTTTATGGCTACACCTTC.

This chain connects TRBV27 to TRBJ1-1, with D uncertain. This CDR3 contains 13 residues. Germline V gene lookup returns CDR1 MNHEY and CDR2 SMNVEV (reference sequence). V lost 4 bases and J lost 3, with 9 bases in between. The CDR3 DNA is TGTGCCAGCAGTTCCACCAGGTACACTGAAGCTTTCTTT. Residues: CASSSTRYTEAFF.

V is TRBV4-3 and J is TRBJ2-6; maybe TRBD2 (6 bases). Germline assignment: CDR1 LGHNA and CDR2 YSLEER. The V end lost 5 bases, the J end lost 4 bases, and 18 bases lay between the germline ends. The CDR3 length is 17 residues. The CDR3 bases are TGCGCCAGCAGCTCATATACACGGGGGAAAGGGGCCAACGTCCTGACTTTC. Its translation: CASSSYTRGKGANVLTF.

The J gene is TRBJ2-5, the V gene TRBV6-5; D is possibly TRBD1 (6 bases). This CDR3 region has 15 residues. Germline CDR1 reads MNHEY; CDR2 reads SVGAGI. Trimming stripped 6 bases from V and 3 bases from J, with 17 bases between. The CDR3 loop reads CASSKQGRREETQYF. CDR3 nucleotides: TGTGCCAGCAGCAAACAGGGAAGGAGAGAAGAGACCCAGTACTTC.

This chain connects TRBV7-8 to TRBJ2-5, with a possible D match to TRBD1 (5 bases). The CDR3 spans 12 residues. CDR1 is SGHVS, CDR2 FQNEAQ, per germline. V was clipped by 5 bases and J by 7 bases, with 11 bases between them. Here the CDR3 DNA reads TGTGCCAGCAGCAAAGAAGGGGTGACCCAGTACTTC. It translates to CASSKEGVTQYF.

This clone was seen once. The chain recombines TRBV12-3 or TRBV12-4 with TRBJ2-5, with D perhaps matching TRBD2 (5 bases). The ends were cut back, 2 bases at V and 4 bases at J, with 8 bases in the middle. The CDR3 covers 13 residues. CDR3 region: CASSLLEGETQYF. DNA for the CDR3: TGTGCCAGCAGTTTACTTGAGGGAGAGACCCAGTACTTC.

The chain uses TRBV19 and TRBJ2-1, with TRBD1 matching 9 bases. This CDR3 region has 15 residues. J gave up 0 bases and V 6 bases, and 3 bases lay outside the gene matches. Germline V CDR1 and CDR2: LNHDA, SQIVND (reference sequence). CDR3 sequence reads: CASSRDRDSYNEQFF. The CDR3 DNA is TGTGCCAGTAGCCGGGACAGGGACTCCTACAATGAGCAGTTCTTC.

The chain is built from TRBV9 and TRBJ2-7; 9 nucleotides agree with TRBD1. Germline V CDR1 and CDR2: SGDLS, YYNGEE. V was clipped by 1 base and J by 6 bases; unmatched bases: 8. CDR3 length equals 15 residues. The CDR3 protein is CASSVRSDRGGEQYF. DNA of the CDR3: TGTGCCAGCAGCGTACGCTCGGACAGGGGAGGCGAGCAGTACTTC. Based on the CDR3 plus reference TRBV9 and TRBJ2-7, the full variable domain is DSGVTQTPKHLITATGQRVTLRCSPRSGDLSVYWYQQSLDQGLQFLIQYYNGEERAKGNILERFSAQQFPDLHSELNLSSLELGDSALYFCASSVRSDRGGEQYFGPGTRLTVT.